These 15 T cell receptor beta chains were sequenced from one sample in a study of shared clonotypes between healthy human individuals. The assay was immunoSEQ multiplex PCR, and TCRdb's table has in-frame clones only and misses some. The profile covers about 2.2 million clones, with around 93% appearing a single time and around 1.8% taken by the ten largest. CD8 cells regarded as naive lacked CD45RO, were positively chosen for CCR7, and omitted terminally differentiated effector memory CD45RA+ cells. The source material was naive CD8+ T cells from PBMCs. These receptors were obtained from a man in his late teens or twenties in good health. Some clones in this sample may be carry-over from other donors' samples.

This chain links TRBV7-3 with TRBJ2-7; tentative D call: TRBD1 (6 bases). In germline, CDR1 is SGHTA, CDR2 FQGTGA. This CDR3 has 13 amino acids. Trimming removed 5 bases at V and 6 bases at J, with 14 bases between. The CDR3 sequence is CASSPMGAGEQYF. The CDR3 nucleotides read TGTGCCAGCAGCCCGATGGGGGCGGGCGAGCAGTACTTC.

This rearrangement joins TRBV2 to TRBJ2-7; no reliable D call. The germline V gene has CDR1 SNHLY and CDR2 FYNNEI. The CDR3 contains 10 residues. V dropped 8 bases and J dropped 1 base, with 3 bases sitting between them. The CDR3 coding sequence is TGTGCCAGCGCATCCTACGAGCAGTACTTC. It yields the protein CASASYEQYF. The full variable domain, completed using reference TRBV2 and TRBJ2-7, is EPEVTQTPSHQVTQMGQEVILRCVPISNHLYFYWYRQILGQKVEFLVSFYNNEISEKSEIFDDQFSVERPDGSNFTLKIRSTKLEDSAMYFCASASYEQYFGPGTRLTVT.

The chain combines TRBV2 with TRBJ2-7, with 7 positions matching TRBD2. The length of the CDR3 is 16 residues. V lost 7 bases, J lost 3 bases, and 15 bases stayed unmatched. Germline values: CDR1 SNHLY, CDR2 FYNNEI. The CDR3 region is CASTRGRVYTGYEQYF. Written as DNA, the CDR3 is TGTGCCAGCACCCGGGGGAGGGTTTATACAGGCTACGAGCAGTACTTC.

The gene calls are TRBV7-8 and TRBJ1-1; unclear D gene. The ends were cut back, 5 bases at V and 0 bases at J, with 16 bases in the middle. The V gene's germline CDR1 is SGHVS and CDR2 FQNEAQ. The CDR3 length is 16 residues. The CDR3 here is CASSGPQDGLNTEAFF. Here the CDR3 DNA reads TGTGCCAGCAGCGGCCCCCAGGATGGTCTGAACACTGAAGCTTTCTTT.

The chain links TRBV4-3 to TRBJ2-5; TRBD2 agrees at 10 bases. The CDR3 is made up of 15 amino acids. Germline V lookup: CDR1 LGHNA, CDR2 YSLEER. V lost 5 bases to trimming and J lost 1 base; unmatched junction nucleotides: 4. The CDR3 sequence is CASSKGLAVQETQYF. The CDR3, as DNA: TGCGCCAGCAGCAAAGGACTAGCGGTCCAAGAGACCCAGTACTTC.

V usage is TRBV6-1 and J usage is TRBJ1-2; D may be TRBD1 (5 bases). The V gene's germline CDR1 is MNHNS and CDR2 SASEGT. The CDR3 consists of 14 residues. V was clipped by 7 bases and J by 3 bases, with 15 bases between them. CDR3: CASTAHGGDYGYTF. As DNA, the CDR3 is TGTGCCAGCACCGCACACGGGGGAGACTATGGCTACACCTTC.

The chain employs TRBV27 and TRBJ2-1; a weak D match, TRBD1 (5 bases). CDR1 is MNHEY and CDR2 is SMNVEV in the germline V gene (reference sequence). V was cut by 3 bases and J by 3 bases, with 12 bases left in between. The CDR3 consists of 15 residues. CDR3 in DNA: TGTGCCAGCAGTTTCTCCAGGGCGATCTACAATGAGCAGTTCTTC. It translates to CASSFSRAIYNEQFF.

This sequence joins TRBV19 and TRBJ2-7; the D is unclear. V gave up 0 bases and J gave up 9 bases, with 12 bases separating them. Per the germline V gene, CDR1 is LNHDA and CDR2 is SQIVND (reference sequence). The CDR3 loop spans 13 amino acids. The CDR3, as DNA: TGTGCCAGTAGTATAGATCGCCGAACGGGGCAGTACTTC. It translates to CASSIDRRTGQYF.

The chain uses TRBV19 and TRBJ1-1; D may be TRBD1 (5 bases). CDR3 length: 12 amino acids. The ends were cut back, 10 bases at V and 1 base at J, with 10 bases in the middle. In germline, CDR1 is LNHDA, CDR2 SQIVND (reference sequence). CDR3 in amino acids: CAIRGGNTEAFF. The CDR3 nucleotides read TGTGCCATCCGGGGGGGGAACACTGAAGCTTTCTTT.

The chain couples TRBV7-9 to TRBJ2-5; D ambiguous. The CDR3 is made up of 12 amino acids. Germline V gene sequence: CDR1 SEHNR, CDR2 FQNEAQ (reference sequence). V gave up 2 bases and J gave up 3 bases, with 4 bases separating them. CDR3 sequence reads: CASSLSEETQYF. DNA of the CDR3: TGTGCCAGCAGCTTATCCGAAGAGACCCAGTACTTC. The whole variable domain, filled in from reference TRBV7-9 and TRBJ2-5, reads DTGVSQNPRHKITKRGQNVTFRCDPISEHNRLYWYRQTLGQGPEFLTYFQNEAQLEKSRLLSDRFSAERPKGSFSTLEIQRTEQGDSAMYLCASSLSEETQYFGPGTRLLVL.

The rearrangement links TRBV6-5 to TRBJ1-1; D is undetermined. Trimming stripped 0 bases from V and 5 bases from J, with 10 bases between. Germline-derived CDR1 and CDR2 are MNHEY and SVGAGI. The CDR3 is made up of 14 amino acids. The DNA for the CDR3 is TGTGCCAGCAGTTACTCGGGGATACGGACTGAAGCTTTCTTT. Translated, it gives CASSYSGIRTEAFF.

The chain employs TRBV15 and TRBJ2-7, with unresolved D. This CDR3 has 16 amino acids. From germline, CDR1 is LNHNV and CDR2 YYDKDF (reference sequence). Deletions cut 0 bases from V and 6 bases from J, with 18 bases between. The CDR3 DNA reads TGTGCCACCAGCAGAGATCTCGAGTCCCGACCGTCCGAGCAGTACTTC. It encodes CATSRDLESRPSEQYF. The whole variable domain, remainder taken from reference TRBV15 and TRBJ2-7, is DAMVIQNPRYQVTQFGKPVTLSCSQTLNHNVMYWYQQKSSQAPKLLFHYYDKDFNNEADTPDNFQSRRPNTSFCFLDIRSPGLGDTAMYLCATSRDLESRPSEQYFGPGTRLTVT.

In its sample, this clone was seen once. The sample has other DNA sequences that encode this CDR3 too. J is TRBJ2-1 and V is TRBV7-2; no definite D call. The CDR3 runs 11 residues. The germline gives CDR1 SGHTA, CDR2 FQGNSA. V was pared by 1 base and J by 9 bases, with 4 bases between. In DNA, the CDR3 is TGTGCCAGCAGCTTAGGCGCTGAGCAGTTCTTC. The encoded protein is CASSLGAEQFF.

CDR3 sequence reads: CASSLTTQAGGEQYF. Written as DNA, the CDR3 is TGTGCCAGCAGTTTGACCACCCAGGCTGGCGGCGAGCAGTACTTC. The genes are TRBV28 and TRBJ2-7; D call uncertain. V lost 3 bases, J lost 6 bases, and 18 bases lay in between. Germline lookup yields CDR1 MDHEN and CDR2 SYDVKM. The CDR3 has 15 amino acids. The full variable domain, its missing parts supplied by reference TRBV28 and TRBJ2-7, is DVKVTQSSRYLVKRTGEKVFLECVQDMDHENMFWYRQDPGLGLRLIYFSYDVKMKEKGDIPEGYSVSREKKERFSLILESASTNQTSMYLCASSLTTQAGGEQYFGPGTRLTVT.

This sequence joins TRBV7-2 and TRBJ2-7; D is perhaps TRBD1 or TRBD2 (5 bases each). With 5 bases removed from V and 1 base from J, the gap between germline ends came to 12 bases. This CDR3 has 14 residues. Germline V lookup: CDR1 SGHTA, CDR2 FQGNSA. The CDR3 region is CASSPRGPSYEQYF. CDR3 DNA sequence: TGTGCCAGCAGCCCCCGGGGACCGTCCTACGAGCAGTACTTC. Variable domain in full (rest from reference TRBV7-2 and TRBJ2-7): GAGVSQSPSNKVTEKGKDVELRCDPISGHTALYWYRQSLGQGLEFLIYFQGNSAPDKSGLPSDRFSAERTGGSVSTLTIQRTQQEDSAVYLCASSPRGPSYEQYFGPGTRLTVT.